These 5 T cell receptor beta chains came from one sample sequenced in a study of identical twins (dated by TCRdb to about 2016). To prepare the library, 5' RACE was applied. The sequencing machine was an Illumina HiSeq 2000. TCRdb took the public reads, trimmed them with fastp at Q25, ran MiXCR for clone calling and kept in-frame beta chains. Entries that share a CDR3 protein sequence are merged under the most common genes and DNA. The sample table records hundreds of thousands of distinct CDR3 sequences; around a tenth of these occur just once. The leading ten clones occupy over 4.5% of the sample. Sequenced material: memory (CD45RO+) T cells sorted from blood. In the paper's terms, the cell subset or site label means: CD45RO+ enriched T cells. Receptors were obtained from a woman younger than 30 in good health.

The gene calls are TRBV5-4 and TRBJ2-3; 8 bases map to TRBD2. V shed 5 bases and J 6 bases; nucleotides not matched to a gene: 8. Germline lookup yields CDR1 SGHNT and CDR2 YYREEE (reference sequence). The CDR3 is 14 amino acids. The CDR3 loop reads CASSTTGGEDTQYF. The CDR3 DNA reads as TGTGCCAGCAGTACAACGGGGGGGGAGGATACGCAGTATTTT.

There are a few counts of this clonotype. The rearrangement uses TRBV3-1 and TRBJ1-4; maybe TRBD1 (5 bases). CDR3 length: 15 amino acids. Germline V lookup: CDR1 LGHDT, CDR2 YNNKEL (reference sequence). Trimming cost V 2 bases and J 4 bases, with 11 bases left between them. CDR3 DNA: TGTGCCAGCAGCCAACTATCAGGGCTTAATGAAAAACTGTTTTTT. Protein: CASSQLSGLNEKLFF.

This clonotype was observed a few times. The chain combines TRBV6-1 with TRBJ2-3; D remains ambiguous. The CDR3 runs 13 residues. V lost 3 bases, J lost 5 bases, and 9 bases lay in between. Germline CDR1 and CDR2: MNHNS and SASEGT. The chain's CDR3 is CASSDADGDTQYF. The CDR3 coding sequence is TGTGCCAGCAGTGACGCAGACGGAGATACGCAGTATTTT.

The V gene is TRBV20-1, the J gene TRBJ2-3; D gene uncertain. V lost 6 bases, J lost 4 bases, and 17 bases lay in between. CDR1 DFQATT and CDR2 SNEGSKA come from the germline V gene (reference sequence). The CDR3 runs to 14 residues. The CDR3 region is CSARMSLGADTQYF. In nucleotides, the CDR3 is TGCAGTGCCAGGATGTCCCTTGGGGCAGATACGCAGTATTTT.

The chain is built from TRBV12-3 or TRBV12-4 and TRBJ1-1, with 7 bases matching TRBD1. This CDR3 region has 15 residues. V lost 2 bases to trimming and J lost 2 bases; unmatched junction nucleotides: 5. The DNA for the CDR3 is TGTGCCAGCAGTTTATATAGGACAGGTAACACTGAAGCTTTCTTT. Translated: CASSLYRTGNTEAFF.